Listed below are T cell receptor beta chains from one sample, sequenced in a study of T cells in Graves' hyperthyroidism and ophthalmopathy. TCRdb independently ran MiXCR on the multiplex PCR reads; one entry per CDR3 protein. The profile shows about 480,000 distinct CDR3 sequences, 13% to 15% of them singletons. Input material: blood. These receptors were taken from a young woman with Graves' hyperthyroidism. CDR3s include the opening cysteine and the closing phenylalanine or tryptophan. Fields, in order: D gene, V gene, J gene, clone size, CDR3 protein, CDR3 DNA. A D gene is named only where the DNA matches it firmly. Clone size is stated in some rows and not others, as once, few, many or a class when expanded.

>.|TRBV11-3|TRBJ1-1|many
CASSFGPTGTEAFF
TGTGCCAGCAGCTTCGGGCCAACTGGGACTGAAGCTTTCTTT
>.|TRBV19|TRBJ2-7|few
CASSIGQLSYEQYF
TGTGCCAGTAGTATAGGGCAGCTCTCCTACGAGCAGTACTTC
>TRBD1|TRBV10-3|TRBJ2-5|few
CAIRQGQGLETQYF
TGTGCCATCAGGCAGGGACAGGGGTTGGAGACCCAGTACTTC
>.|TRBV30|TRBJ1-4|many
CAWSDSLGTAREKLFF
TGTGCCTGGAGTGATTCGCTCGGGACCGCGAGAGAAAAACTGTTTTTT
>.|TRBV3-1|TRBJ2-2|many
CASSQPPIPGELFF
TGTGCCAGCAGCCAGCCTCCGATACCCGGGGAGCTGTTTTTT
>.|TRBV6-1|TRBJ2-3|.
CASSEVQGRTDTQYF
TGTGCCAGCAGTGAAGTTCAGGGAAGGACAGATACGCAGTATTTT
>.|TRBV11-3|TRBJ1-6|many
CASSLGPPALLHF
TGTGCCAGCAGCTTAGGTCCCCCCGCACTCCTCCACTTT
>.|TRBV10-2|TRBJ1-3|many
CASKAPGAEGNTIYF
TGCGCCAGCAAGGCCCCGGGGGCGGAAGGAAACACCATATATTTT
>.|TRBV7-2|TRBJ2-7|many
CASSPRSYEQYF
TGTGCCAGCAGTCCCCGGTCGTACGAGCAGTACTTC
>.|TRBV7-8|TRBJ2-3|many
CASSLVTADTQYF
TGTGCCAGCAGCTTAGTGACAGCAGATACGCAGTATTTT
>.|TRBV7-2|TRBJ1-4|.
CASSLLGGSGEKLFF
TGTGCCAGCAGCTTATTAGGGGGATCCGGTGAAAAACTGTTTTTT
>TRBD1|TRBV30|TRBJ1-5|.
CAWTDRMGYGQPQHF
TGTGCCTGGACGGACAGGATGGGCTACGGCCAGCCCCAGCATTTT
>TRBD1|TRBV2|TRBJ2-1|many
CASSDPRTGGSYNEQFF
TGTGCCAGCAGTGACCCCCGGACAGGGGGCTCCTACAATGAGCAGTTCTTC
>.|TRBV4-2|TRBJ2-1|.
CASSQLYRKKYNEQFF
TGTGCCAGCAGCCAACTTTACCGGAAGAAATACAATGAGCAGTTCTTC
>.|TRBV5-5|TRBJ1-1|few
CAGSLRAGTEAFF
TGTGCCGGCAGCTTGAGGGCTGGGACTGAAGCTTTCTTT
>.|TRBV10-3|TRBJ1-2|.
CAISESGDHGYTF
TGTGCCATCAGTGAGTCAGGAGATCATGGCTACACCTTC
>.|TRBV19|TRBJ1-5|.
CASSIPPGQPQHF
TGTGCCAGTAGTATCCCCCCAGGACAGCCCCAGCATTTT
>.|TRBV20-1|TRBJ1-2|few
CSARVAGTKGYTF
TGCAGTGCTAGAGTTGCAGGGACGAAAGGCTACACCTTC
>.|TRBV11-2|TRBJ1-5|.
CASSPRRPGPPQHF
TGTGCCAGCAGCCCCCGGAGGCCAGGCCCGCCCCAGCATTTT
>.|TRBV12-5|TRBJ2-1|.
CASGLVRVEQFF
TGTGCTAGTGGTTTGGTAAGAGTGGAGCAGTTCTTC
>TRBD2|TRBV20-1|TRBJ2-1|many
CSARDAGGDNEQFF
TGCAGTGCTAGAGATGCGGGAGGGGACAATGAGCAGTTCTTC
>TRBD2|TRBV5-1|TRBJ2-1|many
CASSPRTSTHEQFF
TGCGCCAGCAGCCCACGGACTAGCACCCATGAGCAGTTCTTC
>TRBD1|TRBV24-1|TRBJ2-4|many
CATSDTRDSENIQYF
TGTGCCACCAGTGACACCCGGGACAGTGAAAACATTCAGTACTTC
>TRBD1|TRBV3-1|TRBJ2-2|few
CASSQTGTGAGELFF
TGTGCCAGCAGCCAGACCGGGACAGGGGCCGGGGAGCTGTTTTTT
>TRBD2|TRBV10-2|TRBJ2-1|many
CASELAESSYNEQFF
TGCGCCAGCGAACTAGCGGAGAGCTCCTACAATGAGCAGTTCTTC
>.|TRBV30|TRBJ1-2|many
CAWSQTGGGGYTF
TGTGCCTGGAGTCAGACCGGGGGGGGAGGCTACACCTTC
>.|TRBV19|TRBJ1-5|few
CASSIIAGQNNQPQHF
TGTGCCAGTAGTATTATAGCCGGACAGAACAATCAGCCCCAGCATTTT
>.|TRBV12-3/TRBV12-4|TRBJ1-5|many
CASSLTAGNQPQHF
TGTGCCAGCAGTTTAACGGCGGGGAATCAGCCCCAGCATTTT